The rows below give T cell receptor beta chains drawn from one sample of a study of blood T cell repertoires in COVID-19. Clones were sequenced by immunoSEQ multiplex PCR, and TCRdb holds only the in-frame ones, with some missing. The sample yields 270,000 or so clones, 89% seen once. The sequenced material came from peripheral blood. The receptors come from a woman aged 25 to 39 with COVID-19, enrolled during active disease. The CDR3 runs from the conserved cysteine through the conserved F or W. A D gene is named only where the DNA matches it firmly. Expanded clones are given a class, and other clones once, few, many or no size at all.

NA	TRBV5-5	TRBJ1-2	NA	CASSLASSTRGYTF	TGTGCCAGCAGCTTGGCCAGTTCCACGCGGGGCTACACCTTC
NA	TRBV6-1	TRBJ1-6	TRBD1	CASCELRQGDSPLHF	TGTGCCAGCTGTGAGCTGAGGCAGGGGGATTCACCCCTCCACTTT
NA	TRBV30	TRBJ1-1	NA	CACKTDMAFF	TGTGCCTGTAAGACAGATATGGCTTTCTTT
NA	TRBV27	TRBJ2-3	NA	CATSRGFQTDTQYF	TGTGCCACCTCACGGGGATTTCAAACAGATACGCAGTATTTT
once	TRBV6-5	TRBJ1-2	TRBD1	CASSMGQFYGYTF	TGTGCCAGCAGCATGGGACAGTTCTATGGCTACACCTTC
NA	TRBV7-9	TRBJ1-4	NA	CASSFPWQGGEKLFF	TGTGCCAGCAGCTTTCCTTGGCAGGGTGGGGAAAAACTGTTTTTT
NA	TRBV6-5	TRBJ1-1	TRBD1	CASSPDRGGTEAFF	TGTGCCAGCAGCCCCGACAGGGGTGGGACTGAAGCTTTCTTT
NA	TRBV2	TRBJ1-1	NA	CASSDREGTEAFF	TGTGCCAGCAGTGACAGGGAGGGTACTGAAGCTTTCTTT
NA	TRBV11-2	TRBJ2-1	NA	CASSLDGHQSYYNEQFF	TGTGCCAGCAGCTTAGATGGACACCAGTCTTATTACAATGAGCAGTTCTTC
NA	TRBV28	TRBJ2-3	TRBD1	CASSPRGHYTDTQYF	TGTGCCAGCAGTCCGAGGGGGCATTACACAGATACGCAGTATTTT
NA	TRBV6-5	TRBJ1-2	TRBD1	CASSQRTGIDGYTF	TGTGCCAGCAGTCAAAGGACAGGGATTGATGGCTACACCTTC
NA	TRBV19	TRBJ2-3	TRBD2	CASSLAGGPNTQYF	TGTGCCAGCTCTTTAGCGGGGGGGCCAAATACGCAGTATTTT
NA	TRBV5-1	TRBJ2-7	NA	CASSLVGGTYEQYF	TGCGCCAGCAGCTTGGTTGGAGGTACCTACGAGCAGTACTTC
NA	TRBV19	TRBJ2-7	TRBD1	CAISPGTEYEQYF	TGTGCCATCTCACCCGGGACAGAGTACGAGCAGTACTTC
NA	TRBV7-9	TRBJ2-7	NA	CASSRDYEQYF	TGTGCCAGCTCCCGGGACTACGAGCAGTACTTC
NA	TRBV2	TRBJ1-3	NA	CASSEQGSGNTIYF	TGTGCCAGCAGTGAACAGGGCTCTGGAAACACCATATATTTT
NA	TRBV6-5	TRBJ1-2	NA	CASSYSSSSGGYTF	TGTGCCAGCAGTTACTCGAGCAGTTCGGGTGGCTACACCTTC
NA	TRBV28	TRBJ1-1	NA	CASSSTDRIEAFF	TGTGCCAGCAGTTCCACAGACAGAATCGAAGCTTTCTTT
NA	TRBV7-6	TRBJ2-2	NA	CASSVRGTGELFF	TGTGCCAGCAGCGTTAGGGGAACCGGGGAGCTGTTTTTT
NA	TRBV5-4	TRBJ2-2	TRBD1	CASSLGTGEDTGELFF	TGTGCCAGCAGCCTAGGAACAGGGGAAGACACCGGGGAGCTGTTTTTT
NA	TRBV19	TRBJ1-5	NA	CASSIISSARGNQPQHF	TGTGCCAGTAGTATCATCTCGTCCGCCAGGGGCAATCAGCCCCAGCATTTT
once	TRBV7-8	TRBJ2-1	NA	CASSPRTRRDNEQFF	TGTGCCAGCAGCCCCAGGACAAGGAGGGACAATGAGCAGTTCTTC
once	TRBV27	TRBJ2-7	NA	CASSAGNIIYEQYF	TGTGCCAGCAGCGCGGGGAATATAATCTACGAGCAGTACTTC
NA	TRBV7-9	TRBJ1-1	TRBD1	CASSLYQGEEAFF	TGTGCCAGCAGCTTATATCAGGGGGAGGAAGCTTTCTTT
NA	TRBV27	TRBJ1-2	NA	CASRPVGDAYGYTF	TGTGCCAGCAGGCCGGTCGGGGATGCCTATGGCTACACCTTC
NA	TRBV6-1	TRBJ1-4	NA	CASSEGQLLEKLFF	TGTGCCAGCAGTGAGGGCCAGCTATTGGAAAAACTGTTTTTT
once	TRBV11-2	TRBJ2-7	NA	CASSLALLQEF	TGTGCCAGCAGCTTAGCGCTATTACAGGAATTC
NA	TRBV27	TRBJ1-6	NA	CASSRTVLTGNSPLHF	TGTGCCAGCAGCCGGACAGTTCTCACCGGTAATTCACCCCTCCACTTT
NA	TRBV10-2	TRBJ2-7	NA	CASREGQNPSYEQYF	TGCGCCAGCAGAGAAGGACAGAACCCGTCCTACGAGCAGTACTTC
few	TRBV13	TRBJ1-1	NA	CASSQIRGPEAFF	TGTGCCAGCAGCCAAATCAGGGGCCCTGAAGCTTTCTTT
NA	TRBV18	TRBJ2-7	NA	CASSQHNGQIYEQYF	TGTGCCAGCTCACAGCACAACGGACAGATTTACGAGCAGTACTTC
NA	TRBV9	TRBJ1-4	NA	CASSPGAIANEKLFF	TGTGCCAGCAGCCCTGGGGCAATAGCTAATGAAAAACTGTTTTTT
once	TRBV29-1	TRBJ2-3	NA	CSVEGPADTQYF	TGCAGCGTTGAAGGCCCGGCAGATACGCAGTATTTT
NA	TRBV5-1	TRBJ2-1	NA	CASSRGGSYNEQFF	TGCGCCAGCAGCCGAGGGGGCTCCTACAATGAGCAGTTCTTC
NA	TRBV6-5	TRBJ2-1	NA	CASSYSGGTYNEQFF	TGTGCCAGCAGTTACTCGGGGGGTACCTACAATGAGCAGTTCTTC
once	TRBV18	TRBJ1-2	NA	CASSPRGLPNYGYTF	TGTGCCAGCTCCCCTAGGGGCCTACCTAACTATGGCTACACCTTC
NA	TRBV14	TRBJ1-2	NA	CASSQQGFNYGYTF	TGTGCCAGCAGCCAACAGGGCTTTAACTATGGCTACACCTTC
few	TRBV24-1	TRBJ1-2	NA	CATSDRGTLYGYTF	TGTGCCACCAGTGACCGTGGGACACTTTATGGCTACACCTTC
once	TRBV13	TRBJ2-1	NA	CASSLEHRGTGLNEQFF	TGTGCCAGCAGCTTAGAGCACCGCGGGACTGGCCTTAATGAGCAGTTCTTC
NA	TRBV3-1/TRBV3-2	TRBJ1-2	NA	CASSRTGVNYGYTF	TGTGCCAGCAGCCGGACGGGAGTTAACTATGGCTACACCTTC